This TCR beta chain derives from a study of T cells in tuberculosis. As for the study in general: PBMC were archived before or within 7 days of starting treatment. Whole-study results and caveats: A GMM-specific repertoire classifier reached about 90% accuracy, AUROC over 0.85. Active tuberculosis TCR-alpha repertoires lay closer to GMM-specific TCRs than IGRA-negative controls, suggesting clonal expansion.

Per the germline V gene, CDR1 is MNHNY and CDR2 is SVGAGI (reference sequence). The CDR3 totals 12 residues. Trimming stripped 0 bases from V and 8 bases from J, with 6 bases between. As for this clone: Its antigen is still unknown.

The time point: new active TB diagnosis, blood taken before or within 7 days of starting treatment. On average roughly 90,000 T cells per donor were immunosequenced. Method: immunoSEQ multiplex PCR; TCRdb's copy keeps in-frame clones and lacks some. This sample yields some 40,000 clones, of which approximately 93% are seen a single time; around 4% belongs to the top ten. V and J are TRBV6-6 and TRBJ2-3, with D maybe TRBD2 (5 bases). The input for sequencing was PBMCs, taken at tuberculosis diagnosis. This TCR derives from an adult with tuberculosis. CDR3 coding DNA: TGTGCCAGCAGTTACTCGGGGAGTACGCAGTATTTT. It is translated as CASSYSGSTQYF.